The source of this T cell receptor beta chain is a study of early T cells in non-severe SARS-CoV-2 infection. In the study overall: From unsorted whole blood, bulk RNA was sequenced, and the chains remained unpaired.

Individual cDNA molecules carried attached unique molecular identifiers. TCRdb reprocessed the 5' RACE reads via MiXCR and lists one record per CDR3 protein. The data hold roughly 17,000 distinct CDR3 sequences, with less than 6.5% observed a single time. Study-wide findings and caveats: Private and CD4 specificities were missed by VDJdb matching, which favored anti-spike CD8 responses.

CDR1 is SQVTM and CDR2 is ANQGSEA in the germline V gene. V was shortened by 4 bases and J by 1 base, with 13 bases between the two germline ends. CDR3 size: 15 residues. A few counts support this clonotype. Its antigen is still unknown. This TCR derives from an adult who was a healthcare worker with PCR-confirmed SARS-CoV-2 infection or an uninfected control (not recorded which). This sample comprised whole blood, obtained at baseline. The gene calls are TRBV29-1 and TRBJ2-2, with unresolved D. The CDR3 bases are TGCAGCGTTGTCACGGTTTCGCAGAACACCGGGGAGCTGTTTTTT. Its protein is CSVVTVSQNTGELFF.